This TCR beta chain was captured in a study of blood T cell repertoires in COVID-19 (dated by TCRdb to 2018 to 2021). About the study as a whole: Samples covering the acute and convalescent phases of COVID-19 were provided by collaborators in the United States, Italy and Spain. The prospective study material was composed of cDNA or gDNA derived from T cells, B-cell-depleted T cells, or PBMCs. Deeply sampled blood TCRbeta repertoires from subjects exposed to, actively infected with, or recovered from COVID-19 were included in the dataset. The repertoires were released in a freely available public database meant as a resource for research on the immune response to SARS-CoV-2. The samples were drawn from the first 160 participants of the ongoing ImmuneRACE study and from about 1,200 subjects provided by 6 global collaborators. The sample metadata nearly always contained a de-identified subject ID, COVID-19 status, age in years and sex. Where HLA class I and class II types were available, the types were taken from metadata supplied by the sample provider, not from assay-based typing. What the research found in general, with its limitations: The amount of clinical and demographic metadata varied by source and participant and was provided uncurated.

The immunoSEQ Assay, a bias-controlled multiplex PCR, was used to amplify TCRbeta CDR3 regions from genomic DNA. The authors' pipeline ran thus. Within the assay, amplification of reference gene primers was used to estimate how many nucleated cells each sample contained. To quantify the absolute abundance of each unique TCRbeta CDR3 rearrangement, sequence reads were collapsed and filtered. For each sample, productive Simpson clonality was calculated as the square root of Simpson's diversity index across productive rearrangements. What TCRdb holds here is the immuneACCESS table cut down to in-frame rearrangements. Part of the clones is not present; checked against another copy, under half of the missing clones reflect an unresolved V gene, and the others are unexplained. Clone size and the V and J calls come from that table; the DNA yielded D and trimming. Here the sample has 200,000 to 300,000 clones; approximately 86% occur a single time. Approximately 2% of the sample belongs to the ten largest clones.

From the germline V gene, CDR1 is SGHDT and CDR2 is YYEEEE. There are 15 amino acids in the CDR3, from cysteine to phenylalanine inclusive. The DNA shown is the 45-base CDR3, in frame from base 1. V loses 2 bases of germline sequence and J loses 6 bases, and the interval between the two ends is 17 bases. The collaborating institutions used their own protocols to collect whole blood in K2EDTA tubes. For TCRbeta analysis, collaborators shipped samples in one of three forms: frozen whole blood, isolated PBMCs, or DNA extracted from either of those sample types. As regards this clone: Its antigen is not yet known. No base qualities exist here, and no much larger clone lies one base off it.

The source material was peripheral blood. This chain is built from TRBV5-6 and TRBJ1-1; the D gene is perhaps TRBD1, on 6 matching bases. The TCR comes from a man aged 25 to 40 with active or convalescent COVID-19. For the CDR3, the sequence is CASSLPGGALAEAFF. The nucleotide sequence is given as TGTGCCAGCAGCTTACCTGGGGGGGCGTTGGCTGAAGCTTTCTTT. The variable domain in full, with residues beyond the CDR3 obtained from the reference TRBV5-6 and TRBJ1-1 genes, is DAGVTQSPTHLIKTRGQQVTLRCSPKSGHDTVSWYQQALGQGPQFIFQYYEEEERQRGNFPDRFSGHQFPNYSSELNVNALLLGDSALYLCASSLPGGALAEAFFGQGTRLTVV.